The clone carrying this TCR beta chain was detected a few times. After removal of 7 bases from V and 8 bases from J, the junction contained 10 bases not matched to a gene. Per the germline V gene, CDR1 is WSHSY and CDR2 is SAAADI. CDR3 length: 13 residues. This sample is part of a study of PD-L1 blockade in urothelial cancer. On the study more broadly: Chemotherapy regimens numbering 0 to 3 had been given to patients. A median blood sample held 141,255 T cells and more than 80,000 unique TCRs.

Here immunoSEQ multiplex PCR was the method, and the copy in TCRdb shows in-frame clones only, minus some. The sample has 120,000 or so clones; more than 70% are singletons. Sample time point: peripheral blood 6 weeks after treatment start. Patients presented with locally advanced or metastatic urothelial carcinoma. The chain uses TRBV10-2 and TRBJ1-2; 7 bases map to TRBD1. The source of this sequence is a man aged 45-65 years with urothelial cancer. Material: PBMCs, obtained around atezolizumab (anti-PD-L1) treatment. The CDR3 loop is CASTYGQVGGYTF. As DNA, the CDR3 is TGCGCCAGCACCTACGGACAGGTCGGAGGCTACACCTTC.